These 7 T cell receptor beta chains came from one sample sequenced in a study of read filtering for tumor transcriptome and immune sequencing. This library used around 0.4 ug RNA and molecular barcoded adaptors spanning alpha/delta and beta/gamma chains. TCRdb passed the reads through MiXCR, listing each CDR3 protein once. The sample holds roughly 82,000 distinct CDR3 sequences, approximately 13% seen once. Sequencing input: a population of CD138-negative cells sorted from bone marrow. The receptors were sampled from a donor at least 40 years old with multiple myeloma.

This clonotype has a count of ten or more. The V gene is TRBV27, the J gene TRBJ1-1; a possible D gene is TRBD1 (5 bases). This CDR3 is built from 14 residues. V was trimmed by 2 bases and J by 4 bases, leaving 11 bases between them. Germline V CDR1 and CDR2: MNHEY, SMNVEV (reference sequence). The CDR3 reads CASSLMGGVTEAFF. CDR3 sequence (DNA): TGTGCCAGCAGTTTAATGGGGGGAGTCACTGAAGCTTTCTTT.

This clonotype appeared a few times. Only one base separates this from a far larger clonotype, so it likely reflects a read error. The rearrangement uses TRBV9 and TRBJ2-1, with D perhaps TRBD2 (6 bases). The CDR3 totals 14 residues. V lost 0 bases, J lost 6 bases, and 10 bases lay in between. The V gene's germline CDR1 is SGDLS and CDR2 YYNGEE. Here the CDR3 DNA reads TGTGCCAGCAGCGTAGGACGACTAGTCAATGAGCAGTTCTTC. Translated: CASSVGRLVNEQFF.

The V and J genes are TRBV11-2 and TRBJ1-5; D is ambiguous. Germline values: CDR1 SGHAT, CDR2 FQNNGV. V gave up 1 base and J gave up 4 bases, with 5 bases separating them. The length of the CDR3 is 13 residues. The CDR3 DNA sequence: TGTGCCAGCAGCTTAGTCGAGAATCAGCCCCAGCATTTT. Translation gives CASSLVENQPQHF.

As concerns this clonotype: The final CDR3 position lacks the conserved phenylalanine or tryptophan, pointing to a likely read error. V usage is TRBV12-3 or TRBV12-4 and J usage is TRBJ2-1; weak D call: TRBD2 (5 bases). Trimming left V 3 bases short and J 4 bases short, with 22 bases between. CDR3 length: 18 amino acids. CDR3 in DNA: TGTGCCAGCAGTTTGGACTCCGGAGCGAGAGTCTCTTACAATGAGCAGTTCTCC. This encodes CASSLDSGARVSYNEQFS.

This clonotype has more than one count but fewer than ten. This may be a read error, as it is one base from a much larger clone. This chain links TRBV2 with TRBJ2-2; 8 bases match TRBD2. Per germline, CDR1 SNHLY and CDR2 FYNNEI. The trim removed 3 bases at V and 5 bases at J, leaving 8 bases unmatched. This CDR3 is 16 amino acids long. Here the CDR3 DNA reads TGTGCCAGCAGTGAGGGAGCGGGAGCGAGAACCGGGGAGCTGTTTTTT. Its protein is CASSEGAGARTGELFF.

Regarding this clonotype: A much larger clone is a single base away; this may be a read error. Here the CDR3 omits its conserved ending phenylalanine or tryptophan, so a read error is the likely source. V gene TRBV5-1 combines with J gene TRBJ2-2, with D hard to call. The V gene's germline CDR1 is SGHRS and CDR2 YFSETQ. The ends were cut back, 0 bases at V and 7 bases at J, with 7 bases in the middle. There are 13 residues in the CDR3. The CDR3, as DNA: TGCGCCAGCAGCTTGGTCCCGAGCGGGGAGCTGTTTTCT. This translates into CASSLVPSGELFS.

This clonotype has a count of ten or more. This chain connects TRBV11-2 to TRBJ2-5; 8 positions agree with TRBD2. CDR1 is SGHAT and CDR2 is FQNNGV in the germline V gene. The CDR3 sequence is 14 residues long. Losses at the gene ends were 5 bases for V and 5 bases for J; bases not matched to a gene: 7. The CDR3 bases are TGTGCCAGCAGCCCGGGACTAGGTGTCGAGACCCAGTACTTC. Its translation: CASSPGLGVETQYF.